A single T cell receptor beta chain is shown here with its context. This sample was taken from a study of identifying expanded T cells in peripheral blood. TCRdb's copy holds only in-frame clones and misses some; the assay was immunoSEQ multiplex PCR. Found here are around 84,000 clones, around 90% of them singletons; the top ten hold 7.3%. The CDR3 runs 14 residues. With 2 bases clipped from V and 4 bases from J, the junction kept 5 bases outside the gene matches. CDR1 MNHNS and CDR2 SASEGT come from the germline V gene. The sequence was collected from a person aged 18 to 70 in good health. The specimen sequenced was blood. The chain combines TRBV6-1 with TRBJ2-7, with 7 positions matching TRBD1. CDR3 residues: CASSETGTVYEQYF. The DNA for the CDR3 is TGTGCCAGCAGTGAAACTGGGACAGTGTACGAGCAGTACTTC.